These 20 T cell receptor beta chains came from one sample sequenced in a study of persistence of HIV-infected CD4 T cells. The antigens of these receptors remain unknown. This was the immunoSEQ version 4 assay in survey mode. Clones were sequenced by immunoSEQ multiplex PCR, and TCRdb holds only the in-frame ones, with some missing. Found here are 40,000 to 45,000 clones, 91% of them singletons; the top ten hold around 1.8%. Nonspecific anti-CD3/anti-CD28 bead stimulation represents the broad CD4+ T cell repertoire. Sorting of responding CD4+ T cells relied on upregulated CD40 ligand together with CD69. Specimen: CD4+ T cells sorted from PBMCs after roughly 18-hour stimulation, collected from a patient who received antiretroviral therapy. The receptors come from an adult man with HIV who was CMV-seropositive.

By share of the sample, this clone is medium-sized. This sample also contains other DNA sequences that code for the same CDR3. V usage is TRBV2 and J usage is TRBJ1-2; D is undetermined. This CDR3 contains 12 residues. Trimming took off 4 bases at V and 2 bases at J, with 5 bases between the two ends. CDR1 is SNHLY and CDR2 is FYNNEI in the germline V gene. CDR3 DNA: TGTGCCAGCAGTGTGGAAAACTATGGCTACACCTTC. Its translation: CASSVENYGYTF.

The chain recombines TRBV21-1 with TRBJ2-4; the DNA was not used to check the table's D call, TRBD2. TRBV21-1 is an annotated pseudogene. This CDR3 is built from 17 residues. In DNA, the CDR3 is TGTGCCAGCAGCAAAATTGGCACCAAGCGAGCCAAAAACATTCAGTACTTC. Encoded protein: CASSKIGTKRAKNIQYF.

CDR3 amino acids: CASSFTGDNYGYTF. The CDR3, as DNA: TGCGCCAGCAGCTTTACAGGGGATAACTATGGCTACACCTTC. The chain carries TRBV5-1 and TRBJ1-2; TRBD1 matches 7 bases. The length of the CDR3 is 14 residues. Germline CDR1 is SGHRS and CDR2 is YFSETQ. V was clipped by 2 bases and J by 1 base; unmatched bases: 2.

This clone was observed once. The J gene is TRBJ1-5, the V gene TRBV18; possibly TRBD1 for D (6 bases). CDR1 and CDR2 from the germline V gene are KGHSH and LQKENI. V dropped 3 bases and J dropped 0 bases, with 12 bases sitting between them. The CDR3 length is 16 residues. The CDR3 coding sequence is TGTGCCAGCTCACCCGGGGGCGGAAATAGCAATCAGCCCCAGCATTTT. It translates to CASSPGGGNSNQPQHF.

The genes are TRBV5-1 and TRBJ1-2; TRBD1 might be the D (6 bases). This CDR3 contains 13 residues. Germline V gene sequence: CDR1 SGHRS, CDR2 YFSETQ. Trimming pared 2 bases from V and 9 bases from J, leaving 14 bases between. Here the CDR3 reads CASSLTGPSSYTF. Here the CDR3 DNA reads TGCGCCAGCAGCTTAACAGGGCCTAGTAGCTACACCTTC.

The rearrangement uses TRBV15 and TRBJ2-1; weak D call: TRBD2 (6 bases). Per germline, CDR1 LNHNV and CDR2 YYDKDF (reference sequence). V lost 1 base to trimming and J lost 1 base, with 14 bases between them. CDR3 size: 17 residues. CDR3 sequence reads: CATSRGRLDPSYNEQFF. The CDR3 nucleotides are TGTGCCACCAGCAGAGGCCGACTAGATCCTTCCTACAATGAGCAGTTCTTC.

The chain employs TRBV7-3 and TRBJ1-1, with D unclear. Germline V lookup: CDR1 SGHTA, CDR2 FQGTGA. Trimming shortened V by 5 bases and J by 0 bases, and 10 bases separated the two germline ends. This CDR3 is 14 amino acids long. The chain's CDR3 is CASSPGLLNTEAFF. DNA of the CDR3: TGTGCCAGCAGCCCCGGGTTATTGAACACTGAAGCTTTCTTT. The complete variable domain, with remaining parts taken from reference TRBV7-3 and TRBJ1-1, reads GAGVSQTPSNKVTEKGKYVELRCDPISGHTALYWYRQSLGQGPEFLIYFQGTGAADDSGLPNDRFFAVRPEGSVSTLKIQRTERGDSAVYLCASSPGLLNTEAFFGQGTRLTVV.

The chain recombines TRBV6-5 with TRBJ2-7; 7 nucleotides line up with TRBD1. CDR1 is MNHEY, CDR2 SVGAGI, per germline. The CDR3 runs 14 residues. After removal of 7 bases from V and 6 bases from J, the junction contained 12 bases not matched to a gene. The CDR3 is CASKFSTGAGEQYF. The DNA of the CDR3 is TGTGCCAGCAAGTTTAGTACAGGGGCGGGCGAGCAGTACTTC.

In its sample, this clone was seen once. The chain combines TRBV13 with TRBJ2-5; 10 nucleotides agree with TRBD2. From germline, CDR1 is PRHDT and CDR2 FYEKMQ (reference sequence). Trimming cost V 2 bases and J 5 bases; bases outside gene matches: 5. The CDR3 contains 15 residues. In DNA form, the CDR3 reads TGTGCCAGCAGCTTAAGCGGGGGGGCAGTCGAGACCCAGTACTTC. Translation gives CASSLSGGAVETQYF. Full variable domain (outside the CDR3, taken from reference TRBV13 and TRBJ2-5): AAGVIQSPRHLIKEKRETATLKCYPIPRHDTVYWYQQGPGQDPQFLISFYEKMQSDKGSIPDRFSAQQFSDYHSELNMSSLELGDSALYFCASSLSGGAVETQYFGPGTRLLVL.

This rearrangement joins TRBV7-8 to TRBJ2-6, with 12 nucleotides matching TRBD2. V was clipped by 5 bases and J by 0 bases; unmatched bases: 11. Germline CDR1 is SGHVS and CDR2 is FQNEAQ. The CDR3 has 20 amino acids. In DNA form, the CDR3 reads TGTGCCAGCAGCGCCCAACTAGCGGGGGGCCGTAGCTCTGGGGCCAACGTCCTGACTTTC. It codes for CASSAQLAGGRSSGANVLTF.

This rearrangement joins TRBV19 to TRBJ1-4; 7 bases are a match to TRBD1. The germline V gene encodes CDR1 LNHDA and CDR2 SQIVND (reference sequence). Unmatched junction bases numbered 11, after V lost 6 bases and J lost 7 bases. This CDR3 has 15 residues. CDR3 region: CASSPTGVVGEKLFF. DNA for the CDR3: TGTGCCAGTAGCCCCACAGGGGTGGTAGGTGAAAAACTGTTTTTT.

The genes are TRBV6-5 and TRBJ1-3; D not certain. Germline V gene lookup returns CDR1 MNHEY and CDR2 SVGAGI. The CDR3 has 14 amino acids. V lost 4 bases and J lost 2, with 9 bases in between. The CDR3 coding sequence is TGTGCCAGCAGTTCGGGGTACACTGGAAACACCATATATTTT. Encoded protein: CASSSGYTGNTIYF.

The chain couples TRBV9 to TRBJ1-4; a possible D gene is TRBD1 (5 bases). Germline CDR1 is SGDLS and CDR2 is YYNGEE. CDR3 length: 13 amino acids. Trimming took 5 bases from V and 8 from J, leaving 13 bases between them. CDR3 in DNA: TGTGCCAGCAGTGGGGCCTTAGGGGAAAAACTGTTTTTT. Its translation: CASSGALGEKLFF.

The rearrangement joins TRBV7-3 to TRBJ2-1; D is possibly TRBD2 (5 bases). Deletions cut 5 bases from V and 4 bases from J, with 15 bases between. Germline V CDR1 and CDR2: SGHTA, FQGTGA. The CDR3 length is 15 residues. In DNA, the CDR3 is TGTGCCAGCAGCCCTGAGGGCCGTCGATACAATGAGCAGTTCTTC. Amino acids: CASSPEGRRYNEQFF.

V gene TRBV10-3 combines with J gene TRBJ2-3, with 9 bases lining up with TRBD2. This CDR3 has 17 amino acids. The germline V gene encodes CDR1 ENHRY and CDR2 SYGVKD. Germline trimming cut 6 bases from V and 2 bases from J; bases unmatched to any gene: 12. The CDR3 bases are TGTGCCATCAGCCGCTCGAGCGGGGGGACAGTCACAGATACGCAGTATTTT. The encoded protein is CAISRSSGGTVTDTQYF.

The gene calls are TRBV19 and TRBJ2-3; 7 positions agree with TRBD2. Germline V gene lookup returns CDR1 LNHDA and CDR2 SQIVND (reference sequence). The CDR3 is 14 residues long. Unmatched junction bases numbered 7, after V lost 5 bases and J lost 5 bases. Here the CDR3 DNA reads TGTGCCAGTAGTTTCGACGGGGGGAGAGATACGCAGTATTTT. Translating it yields CASSFDGGRDTQYF. Drawing the rest from reference TRBV19 and TRBJ2-3, the complete variable domain is DGGITQSPKYLFRKEGQNVTLSCEQNLNHDAMYWYRQDPGQGLRLIYYSQIVNDFQKGDIAEGYSVSREKKESFPLTVTSAQKNPTAFYLCASSFDGGRDTQYFGPGTRLTVL.

This chain joins TRBV19 and TRBJ1-5, with D unresolved. Trimming took 7 bases from V and 9 from J, leaving 16 bases between them. The germline gives CDR1 LNHDA, CDR2 SQIVND (reference sequence). The CDR3 runs to 13 residues. The CDR3 spells CASTPGALSPQHF. The CDR3 DNA follows: TGTGCCAGTACCCCCGGCGCTCTTTCGCCCCAGCATTTT.

The chain is built from TRBV5-8 and TRBJ1-6; D remains unclear. The CDR3 spans 12 residues. V was pared by 7 bases and J by 10 bases, with 12 bases between. CDR1 is SGHTS and CDR2 is YDEGEE in the germline V gene. CDR3 sequence: CASGRTTSPLHF. The CDR3 nucleotides are TGTGCCAGCGGTAGGACCACCTCACCCCTCCACTTT.

The chain is built from TRBV6-2 or TRBV6-3 and TRBJ1-1, with TRBD1 matching over 12 bases. Germline V gene sequence: CDR1 MNHEY, CDR2 SVGEGT. V trimming: 6 bases; J trimming: 5 bases; junction bases outside the gene matches: 13. The CDR3 extends over 17 amino acids. The CDR3 DNA follows: TGTGCCAGCAGCCCTAGGGGGGACAGGGGGCGCTGGACTGAAGCTTTCTTT. It specifies CASSPRGDRGRWTEAFF.

The CDR3 coding sequence is TGTGCCAGTGTCCGGGACAATTCAGATACGCAGTATTTT. Residues: CASVRDNSDTQYF. This chain uses TRBV5-4 with TRBJ2-3; D is perhaps TRBD1 (6 bases). This CDR3 spans 13 amino acids. V was shortened by 8 bases and J by 4 bases, with 14 bases between the two germline ends. From germline, CDR1 is SGHNT and CDR2 YYREEE (reference sequence).